Listed here are 25 T cell receptor beta chains from one sample, sequenced in a study of identical twins. TCRdb itself ran the 5' RACE reads through MiXCR, one entry per CDR3 protein. This table holds some 500,000 distinct CDR3 sequences, 9.6% found once. The same sample was also studied in work on yellow fever vaccine responses in identical twins.

The sequenced sample consisted of PBMCs. The receptors originated from a young woman in good health.

This clonotype was counted between two and nine times. The chain couples TRBV4-2 to TRBJ2-5; the match to TRBD2 covers 10 bases. Germline CDR1 is LGHNA and CDR2 is YNFKEQ. V lost 1 base to trimming and J lost 10 bases; unmatched junction nucleotides: 18. The CDR3 runs to 18 residues. The CDR3 DNA is TGTGCCAGCAGCCAAGTGACGACTAGCGGGTCTGAGGGGGTGGGCCAGTACTTC. Its translation: CASSQVTTSGSEGVGQYF.

This rearrangement joins TRBV2 to TRBJ2-1, with 9 positions matching TRBD2. CDR3 length equals 14 residues. The J segment lost 8 bases and the V segment lost 5 bases, leaving 7 bases of the junction unmatched. Germline CDR1 is SNHLY and CDR2 is FYNNEI. The CDR3 reads CASSWREGLDEQFF. DNA of the CDR3: TGTGCCAGCAGTTGGCGGGAGGGCCTTGATGAGCAGTTCTTC.

This clonotype was found a few times. The CDR3 DNA is TGTGCCACCAGCAGAGAAGGCTCCTACGAGCAGTACTTC. Translated, it gives CATSREGSYEQYF. This chain joins TRBV15 and TRBJ2-7; D unclear. The ends were cut back, 0 bases at V and 0 bases at J, with 3 bases in the middle. Germline CDR1 and CDR2: LNHNV and YYDKDF (reference sequence). The CDR3 spans 13 residues.

This clonotype occurred a few times. This rearrangement joins TRBV6-4 to TRBJ2-1; TRBD2 matches 10 bases. In germline, CDR1 is MRHNA, CDR2 SNTAGT. V lost 4 bases to trimming and J lost 8 bases; unmatched junction nucleotides: 5. The CDR3 length is 14 residues. In nucleotides, the CDR3 is TGTGCCAGCAGTGGACTAGCGGGTACCCATGAGCAGTTCTTC. As protein: CASSGLAGTHEQFF.

The table lists this clonotype with a few counts. The V and J genes are TRBV12-3 or TRBV12-4 and TRBJ2-2; D unresolved. V was cut by 6 bases and J by 5 bases, with 16 bases left in between. This CDR3 spans 15 amino acids. DNA for the CDR3: TGTGCCAGCAGACCCGGGCCTCTTGTAACCGGGGAGCTGTTTTTT. Its protein product is CASRPGPLVTGELFF.

The CDR3 DNA reads TGTGCCACCAGCAGAAATTGGAGGAGTAGCTACAGCACCGGGGAGCTGTTTTTT. It codes for CATSRNWRSSYSTGELFF. V and J are TRBV15 and TRBJ2-2, with a tentative D call TRBD2 (5 bases). Germline V CDR1 and CDR2: LNHNV, YYDKDF (reference sequence). Trimming shortened V by 2 bases and J by 4 bases, and 20 bases separated the two germline ends. The CDR3 totals 18 residues.

The sample holds many counts of this clonotype. The chain recombines TRBV12-3 or TRBV12-4 with TRBJ1-3; D call uncertain. This CDR3 contains 13 residues. Trimming cost V 6 bases and J 2 bases, with 8 bases left between them. DNA for the CDR3: TGTGCCAGCAGGGAGTCTCCTGGAAACACCATATATTTT. Its protein product is CASRESPGNTIYF.

The gene calls are TRBV21-1 and TRBJ2-3; the table gives TRBD1 as D, unverified against the DNA. TRBV21-1 is annotated as a pseudogene. The CDR3 loop spans 15 amino acids. CDR3 nucleotide sequence: TGTGCCAGCAGCAAAAGGGACAGATGCACAGATACGCAGTATTTT. Translation: CASSKRDRCTDTQYF.

The chain uses TRBV7-8 and TRBJ2-1, with D perhaps matching TRBD1 or TRBD2 (5 bases each). In germline, CDR1 is SGHVS, CDR2 FQNEAQ. V gave up 4 bases and J gave up 13 bases, with 17 bases separating them. This CDR3 region has 13 residues. CDR3 in DNA: TGTGCCAGCAGCTCCCCGGGACCCCAAAGTCAGTTCTTC. Protein sequence: CASSSPGPQSQFF.

This clonotype was counted only a few times. The gene calls are TRBV3-1 and TRBJ2-3, with 8 bases aligning to TRBD2. The germline V gene encodes CDR1 LGHDT and CDR2 YNNKEL (reference sequence). There are 13 residues in the CDR3. The junction had 3 bases not matched to a gene; V was cut back by 0 bases and J by 10 bases. The DNA of the CDR3 is TGTGCCAGCAGCCAAGATAGCGGGAAATCGCAGTATTTT. This gives the protein CASSQDSGKSQYF.

This clonotype was recorded only once. J is TRBJ1-6 and V is TRBV2, with D possibly TRBD1 on 5 matching bases. V lost 5 bases, J lost 9 bases, and 14 bases lay in between. The CDR3 runs to 14 residues. Germline CDR1 is SNHLY and CDR2 is FYNNEI. This CDR3 reads CASSSPGDGSPLHF. Written as DNA, the CDR3 is TGTGCCAGCAGTTCCCCGGGGGACGGTTCACCCCTCCACTTT.

The CDR3 loop reads CASSLPGGPSTDTQYF. CDR3 nucleotides: TGTGCCAGCAGCTTACCAGGGGGCCCTAGCACAGATACGCAGTATTTT. This sequence joins TRBV7-6 and TRBJ2-3; TRBD1 aligns across 8 bases. From germline, CDR1 is SGHVS and CDR2 FNYEAQ. V gave up 2 bases and J gave up 0 bases; unmatched junction bases: 4. The CDR3 has 16 residues.

This clonotype was detected a few times. The chain links TRBV7-9 to TRBJ2-1; D remains unclear. The CDR3 has 13 amino acids. Trimming removed 5 bases at V and 1 base at J, with 6 bases between. The V gene's germline CDR1 is SEHNR and CDR2 FQNEAQ (reference sequence). CDR3 sequence reads: CASSPESYNEQFF. As DNA, the CDR3 is TGTGCCAGCAGCCCAGAGTCCTACAATGAGCAGTTCTTC.

This clonotype was observed a few times. The genes are TRBV7-6 and TRBJ2-5, with 9 bases lining up with TRBD2. Germline V gives CDR1 SGHVS, CDR2 FNYEAQ. The CDR3 runs 15 residues. Trimming cost V 8 bases and J 2 bases; bases outside gene matches: 9. The DNA for the CDR3 is TGTGCCAGCTGCCAGATGACTAGCGGACAAGAGACCCAGTACTTC. Translating gives CASCQMTSGQETQYF.

This chain uses TRBV28 with TRBJ2-7, with 8 bases fitting TRBD2. This CDR3 has 14 amino acids. Unmatched junction bases numbered 7, after V lost 3 bases and J lost 6 bases. Germline V lookup: CDR1 MDHEN, CDR2 SYDVKM. The CDR3 loop reads CASSLGLVWREQYF. The CDR3 coding sequence is TGTGCCAGCAGTTTGGGACTAGTCTGGCGCGAGCAGTACTTC. Drawing the rest from reference TRBV28 and TRBJ2-7, the complete variable domain is DVKVTQSSRYLVKRTGEKVFLECVQDMDHENMFWYRQDPGLGLRLIYFSYDVKMKEKGDIPEGYSVSREKKERFSLILESASTNQTSMYLCASSLGLVWREQYFGPGTRLTVT.

This clonotype has more than one count but fewer than ten. The J gene is TRBJ2-2, the V gene TRBV29-1; D unclear. The V and J ends lost 7 bases and 3 bases respectively, with 12 bases between them. The CDR3 has 13 amino acids. In germline, CDR1 is SQVTM, CDR2 ANQGSEA. CDR3 DNA sequence: TGCAGCGAGCTTGTTGGAGACACCGGGGAGCTGTTTTTT. Amino acids: CSELVGDTGELFF.

At least ten counts were recorded for this clonotype. The chain joins TRBV9 to TRBJ2-2; 10 nucleotides line up with TRBD1. The germline CDR1 and CDR2 sequences are SGDLS and YYNGEE. The CDR3 has 15 residues. The trim removed 3 bases at V and 4 bases at J, leaving 3 bases unmatched. The CDR3 spells CASSDRTGGTGELFF. The CDR3 nucleotides are TGTGCCAGCAGCGATCGGACAGGGGGCACCGGGGAGCTGTTTTTT.

The chain links TRBV12-3 or TRBV12-4 to TRBJ1-6; 7 bases are a match to TRBD1. V dropped 6 bases and J dropped 7; count of bases not matched to a gene: 9. The CDR3 sequence is 15 residues long. CDR3: CASSPRQGSNSPLHF. The CDR3, as DNA: TGTGCCAGCAGCCCTCGACAGGGATCAAATTCACCCCTCCACTTT.

This clonotype was picked up many times. The gene calls are TRBV9 and TRBJ1-6; D not certain. This CDR3 has 14 amino acids. V lost 0 bases and J lost 5, with 6 bases in between. Germline-derived CDR1 and CDR2 are SGDLS and YYNGEE. The CDR3 reads CASSVGENNSPLHF. The CDR3 DNA sequence: TGTGCCAGCAGCGTAGGTGAAAATAATTCACCCCTCCACTTT. Full variable domain (outside the CDR3, taken from reference TRBV9 and TRBJ1-6): DSGVTQTPKHLITATGQRVTLRCSPRSGDLSVYWYQQSLDQGLQFLIQYYNGEERAKGNILERFSAQQFPDLHSELNLSSLELGDSALYFCASSVGENNSPLHFGNGTRLTVT.

Many counts were recorded for this clonotype. The chain couples TRBV12-3 or TRBV12-4 to TRBJ2-5; 8 bases are a match to TRBD2. There are 14 residues in the CDR3. The V and J ends lost 5 bases and 5 bases, in that order; junction bases with no gene match: 7. The CDR3 loop is CASSTQTGGETQYF. CDR3 DNA: TGTGCCAGCAGTACACAGACGGGAGGGGAGACCCAGTACTTC.

There are a few counts of this clonotype. The CDR3 region is CASSPYGRFYEQYF. As DNA, the CDR3 is TGTGCCAGCTCCCCATACGGTCGTTTCTACGAGCAGTACTTC. The V and J genes are TRBV18 and TRBJ2-7; no clear D gene. The CDR3 covers 14 residues. In germline, CDR1 is KGHSH, CDR2 LQKENI. Trimming pared 6 bases from V and 3 bases from J, leaving 15 bases between.

This clonotype was recorded at least ten times. The chain couples TRBV6-5 to TRBJ2-5; perhaps TRBD2 as D (5 bases). With 2 bases removed from V and 2 bases from J, the gap between germline ends came to 9 bases. This CDR3 is 14 amino acids long. Per the germline V gene, CDR1 is MNHEY and CDR2 is SVGAGI. CDR3 region: CASSYEGIQETQYF. The CDR3 nucleotides are TGTGCCAGCAGTTACGAGGGTATACAAGAGACCCAGTACTTC.

The sample holds a few counts of this clonotype. This sequence joins TRBV24-1 and TRBJ2-5; 9 bases are shared with TRBD1. The CDR3 loop spans 16 amino acids. Germline assignment: CDR1 KGHDR and CDR2 SFDVKD. Trimming at V came to 3 bases and at J to 1 base, leaving 5 bases not matched to a gene. The CDR3 loop reads CATSDKDRGRQETQYF. CDR3 DNA: TGTGCCACCAGTGATAAGGACAGGGGCCGCCAAGAGACCCAGTACTTC.

This clonotype was seen at least ten times. This chain connects TRBV3-1 to TRBJ1-6, with D maybe TRBD1 (6 bases). Trimming shortened V by 5 bases and J by 6 bases, and 11 bases separated the two germline ends. Looked up from germline, CDR1 is LGHDT and CDR2 is YNNKEL (reference sequence). The length of the CDR3 is 14 residues. CDR3 sequence reads: CASSYRDPNSPLHF. CDR3 DNA sequence: TGTGCCAGCAGCTACAGGGACCCTAATTCACCCCTCCACTTT.

This clonotype has at least ten counts. The V gene is TRBV12-3 or TRBV12-4, the J gene TRBJ2-7, with a tentative D call TRBD2 (5 bases). The CDR3 is 14 amino acids. V was clipped by 3 bases and J by 7 bases, with 16 bases between them. CDR3 in amino acids: CASSFVGVSREQYF. For the CDR3, the DNA is TGTGCCAGCAGTTTTGTGGGAGTTTCTAGAGAGCAGTACTTC.